These 26 T cell receptor beta chains came from one sample sequenced in a study of breast tumors, draining lymph nodes, adjacent tissues. TCRdb reprocessed the multiplex PCR reads via MiXCR and lists one record per CDR3 protein. The sample lists about 25,000 distinct CDR3 sequences, approximately 23% seen once, with approximately 13% in the top ten. Sequenced: breast tumor tissue. The receptors here all came from a female donor with breast cancer. Some clones in this sample may be carry-over from other donors' samples.

In its sample, this clonotype was seen a few times. A clone one base away is much larger, so this may be a read error. The chain couples TRBV19 to TRBJ2-2; D is possibly TRBD2 (5 bases). Per the germline V gene, CDR1 is LNHDA and CDR2 is SQIVND (reference sequence). The CDR3 contains 16 residues. The CDR3, as DNA: TGTGCCAGTAGGACCCGGGCATCGGAGAACACCGGGGAGCCGTTTTTT. It specifies CASRTRASENTGEPFF.

This clonotype was seen ten or more times. This could be a read error, since a much larger clone is one nucleotide away. The gene calls are TRBV5-1 and TRBJ2-7, with 9 bases fitting TRBD2. V was pared by 2 bases and J by 0 bases, with 9 bases of the junction left unmatched. The CDR3 contains 17 residues. Germline CDR1 reads SGHRS; CDR2 reads YFSETQ. The CDR3 here is CASSLRSAGGPSYEQYF. In DNA, the CDR3 is TGCGCCAGCAGCTTACGGTCAGCGGGAGGTCCCTCCTACGAGCAGTACTTC. The full variable domain, with the rest looked up from reference TRBV5-1 and TRBJ2-7, is KAGVTQTPRYLIKTRGQQVTLSCSPISGHRSVSWYQQTPGQGLQFLFEYFSETQRNKGNFPGRFSGRQFSNSRSEMNVSTLELGDSALYLCASSLRSAGGPSYEQYFGPGTRLTVT.

This clonotype has a count of ten or more. The rearrangement uses TRBV7-8 and TRBJ1-2; 12 bases are shared with TRBD1. CDR1 SGHVS and CDR2 FQNEAQ come from the germline V gene. The CDR3 contains 15 residues. J lost 7 bases, V lost 1 base, and 4 bases had no gene match. DNA of the CDR3: TGTGCCAGCAGCTTAGGGGGGACAGGGGGCGGTGGCTACACCTTC. Encoded protein: CASSLGGTGGGGYTF.

This clonotype came up many times. The V call is TRBV12-3 or TRBV12-4, the J call TRBJ1-5; D is unclear. Trimming stripped 6 bases from V and 2 bases from J, with 17 bases between. CDR3 length equals 16 residues. CDR3 loop: CASRISGDSGNQPQHF. CDR3 nucleotides: TGTGCCAGCAGGATCTCGGGTGATAGCGGCAATCAGCCCCAGCATTTT.

This clonotype appeared many times. This rearrangement joins TRBV2 to TRBJ2-5; TRBD2 might be the D (5 bases). Germline values: CDR1 SNHLY, CDR2 FYNNEI. CDR3 length equals 13 residues. V was shortened by 6 bases and J by 2 bases, with 10 bases between the two germline ends. Here the CDR3 DNA reads TGTGCCAGCAGACCTGGACTGCAAGAGACCCAGTACTTC. The encoded protein is CASRPGLQETQYF.

This clonotype is medium-sized (0.01 to 0.1%) within its sample. The gene calls are TRBV7-8 and TRBJ2-5; D gene ambiguous. V was clipped by 5 bases and J by 2 bases, with 21 bases between them. Germline V gives CDR1 SGHVS, CDR2 FQNEAQ. The CDR3 totals 17 residues. This chain's CDR3 is CASSQTETGPEQETQYF. The DNA for the CDR3 is TGTGCCAGCAGCCAAACGGAAACCGGCCCGGAACAAGAGACCCAGTACTTC.

The V and J genes are TRBV7-8 and TRBJ2-6; D not certain. Trimming removed 5 bases at V and 2 bases at J, with 19 bases between. Per germline, CDR1 SGHVS and CDR2 FQNEAQ. This CDR3 region has 18 residues. CDR3 in amino acids: CASSLFTVLSPGANVLTF. Written as DNA, the CDR3 is TGTGCCAGCAGCCTATTTACAGTACTTAGCCCTGGGGCCAACGTCCTGACTTTC.

This clonotype was counted at least ten times. The V and J genes are TRBV4-1 and TRBJ2-1; D gene uncertain. This CDR3 has 14 residues. V was trimmed by 0 bases and J by 5 bases, leaving 8 bases between them. Germline CDR1 and CDR2: MGHRA and YSYEKL. CDR3 in DNA: TGCGCCAGCAGCCAAGATCGACCGGACAATGAGCAGTTCTTC. Its protein product is CASSQDRPDNEQFF.

There are many counts of this clonotype. This chain connects TRBV7-6 to TRBJ2-5; D tentatively fits TRBD1 or TRBD2 (5 bases each). There are 15 residues in the CDR3. Germline CDR1 and CDR2: SGHVS and FNYEAQ. V gave up 2 bases and J gave up 5 bases, with 15 bases separating them. CDR3 protein: CASSLFGQGGETQYF. CDR3 nucleotide sequence: TGTGCCAGCAGCTTATTCGGGCAGGGCGGGGAGACCCAGTACTTC.

There are many counts of this clonotype. The J gene is TRBJ2-5, the V gene TRBV7-2; 9 nucleotides align to TRBD2. Trimming cost V 7 bases and J 4 bases; bases outside gene matches: 7. Germline V CDR1 and CDR2: SGHTA, FQGNSA. The length of the CDR3 is 14 residues. CDR3 sequence: CASKSGRQGETQYF. CDR3 bases: TGTGCCAGCAAGAGCGGGAGGCAAGGAGAGACCCAGTACTTC. Using reference TRBV7-2 and TRBJ2-5 for the parts outside the CDR3, the full variable domain is GAGVSQSPSNKVTEKGKDVELRCDPISGHTALYWYRQSLGQGLEFLIYFQGNSAPDKSGLPSDRFSAERTGGSVSTLTIQRTQQEDSAVYLCASKSGRQGETQYFGPGTRLLVL.

This clonotype is medium-sized. The rearrangement uses TRBV7-6 and TRBJ2-7, with TRBD2 matching 7 bases. This CDR3 is 14 amino acids long. Germline V gene lookup returns CDR1 SGHVS and CDR2 FNYEAQ. Trimming cost V 0 bases and J 3 bases; bases outside gene matches: 2. The CDR3 sequence is CASSLAGGNYEQYF. The CDR3 nucleotides read TGTGCCAGCAGCTTAGCGGGGGGGAACTACGAGCAGTACTTC.

In this sample, this clonotype turned up many times. The gene calls are TRBV28 and TRBJ1-6, with D possibly matching TRBD1 (6 bases). CDR1 and CDR2 (germline): MDHEN, SYDVKM. Trimming stripped 6 bases from V and 6 bases from J, with 6 bases between. This CDR3 has 12 residues. CDR3 nucleotides: TGTGCCAGCAGCAGGGGTAATTCACCCCTCCACTTT. The encoded protein is CASSRGNSPLHF.

This clonotype was recorded many times. V and J are TRBV18 and TRBJ1-2, with D maybe TRBD1 (5 bases). Trimming took off 3 bases at V and 5 bases at J, with 10 bases between the two ends. The CDR3 covers 13 residues. Germline V gene lookup returns CDR1 KGHSH and CDR2 LQKENI. CDR3 nucleotides: TGTGCCAGCTCACCCGAGGACAAGTATGGCTACACCTTC. This sequence encodes CASSPEDKYGYTF.

This clonotype was seen ten or more times. The genes are TRBV5-6 and TRBJ2-1, with 9 bases identical to TRBD2. V was pared by 4 bases and J by 2 bases, with 7 bases of the junction left unmatched. Germline CDR1 reads SGHDT; CDR2 reads YYEEEE. The CDR3 is made up of 16 amino acids. The CDR3 nucleotides read TGTGCCAGCAGCCCTAATAGCGGGAGTGCCTACAATGAGCAGTTCTTC. Protein sequence: CASSPNSGSAYNEQFF.

This clonotype was seen repeatedly, ten times or more. The CDR3 sequence: CAISEWRENEQFF. In DNA form, the CDR3 reads TGTGCCATCAGTGAGTGGCGGGAGAATGAGCAGTTCTTC. This sequence joins TRBV10-3 and TRBJ2-1; TRBD2 matches 7 bases. Losses at the gene ends were 1 base for V and 7 bases for J; bases not matched to a gene: 1. Per the germline V gene, CDR1 is ENHRY and CDR2 is SYGVKD. CDR3 length: 13 amino acids.

This clonotype was seen ten or more times. This rearrangement joins TRBV2 to TRBJ1-5; D call uncertain. Trimming removed 10 bases from V and 7 bases from J, with 20 bases in between. Germline CDR1 SNHLY, CDR2 FYNNEI. The CDR3 is 14 residues long. The CDR3 DNA sequence: TGTGCCACCTCCTACGGGCGCTCCGGGCAGCCCCAGCATTTT. The encoded protein is CATSYGRSGQPQHF. The entire variable domain, with the rest obtained from reference TRBV2 and TRBJ1-5, is as follows: EPEVTQTPSHQVTQMGQEVILRCVPISNHLYFYWYRQILGQKVEFLVSFYNNEISEKSEIFDDQFSVERPDGSNFTLKIRSTKLEDSAMYFCATSYGRSGQPQHFGDGTRLSIL.

This clonotype was counted many times. The chain recombines TRBV11-2 with TRBJ2-7; the D is unclear. The CDR3 contains 18 residues. CDR1 SGHAT and CDR2 FQNNGV come from the germline V gene. Trimming stripped 5 bases from V and 7 bases from J, with 30 bases between. CDR3 loop: CASSRDPPSLTQFWEQYF. The DNA for the CDR3 is TGTGCCAGCAGCCGTGACCCACCGTCGCTTACCCAGTTTTGGGAGCAGTACTTC.

The rearrangement links TRBV20-1 to TRBJ2-1, with TRBD1 matching 8 bases. The trim removed 8 bases at V and 0 bases at J, leaving 3 bases unmatched. Germline CDR1 reads DFQATT; CDR2 reads SNEGSKA (reference sequence). The CDR3 covers 13 residues. CDR3 amino acids: CSLQGDSYNEQFF. CDR3 sequence (DNA): TGCAGTCTACAGGGGGACTCCTACAATGAGCAGTTCTTC.

This clonotype was found many times. V gene TRBV11-2 combines with J gene TRBJ2-1; D call uncertain. Germline assignment: CDR1 SGHAT and CDR2 FQNNGV. This CDR3 has 14 residues. V lost 2 bases, J lost 9 bases, and 14 bases lay in between. The CDR3 DNA reads TGTGCCAGCAGCTTACAACCCCCCCCGGGTGAGCAGTTCTTC. Its translation: CASSLQPPPGEQFF.

This clonotype was seen ten or more times. The rearrangement links TRBV7-2 to TRBJ2-2; D is perhaps TRBD2 (6 bases). The V gene lost 1 base and the J gene lost 7 bases, with 10 bases spanning the gap. Germline lookup yields CDR1 SGHTA and CDR2 FQGNSA. CDR3 length equals 14 residues. The CDR3 protein is CASSLVRGSGELFF. The DNA for the CDR3 is TGTGCCAGCAGCTTAGTGCGGGGCAGCGGGGAGCTGTTTTTT. Filled out from reference TRBV7-2 and TRBJ2-2, the complete variable domain reads GAGVSQSPSNKVTEKGKDVELRCDPISGHTALYWYRQSLGQGLEFLIYFQGNSAPDKSGLPSDRFSAERTGGSVSTLTIQRTQQEDSAVYLCASSLVRGSGELFFGEGSRLTVL.

This clonotype was counted at least ten times. The V gene is TRBV7-8, the J gene TRBJ1-3; no clear D gene. CDR3 length: 17 residues. Looked up from germline, CDR1 is SGHVS and CDR2 is FQNEAQ. The V end was cut by 1 base, the J end by 0 bases, with 13 bases between. CDR3 sequence (DNA): TGTGCCAGCAGCTTAGTGAGTTTGGCCAACTCTGGAAACACCATATATTTT. Encoded protein: CASSLVSLANSGNTIYF. The full variable domain, with the rest looked up from reference TRBV7-8 and TRBJ1-3, is GAGVSQSPRYKVAKRGQDVALRCDPISGHVSLFWYQQALGQGPEFLTYFQNEAQLDKSGLPSDRFFAERPEGSVSTLKIQRTQQEDSAVYLCASSLVSLANSGNTIYFGEGSWLTVV.

This rearrangement joins TRBV7-9 to TRBJ2-3; TRBD2 might be the D (5 bases). The CDR3 is 15 residues long. Germline V gene lookup returns CDR1 SEHNR and CDR2 FQNEAQ (reference sequence). V lost 1 base and J lost 1, with 9 bases in between. This CDR3 reads CASSLVLGGTDTQYF. CDR3 sequence (DNA): TGTGCCAGCAGCTTAGTTCTCGGGGGCACAGATACGCAGTATTTT.

This clonotype was seen ten or more times. The DNA for the CDR3 is TGTGTTCCGACGAAAGGGACCCAGTACTTC. Residues: CVPTKGTQYF. The V call is TRBV6-9, the J call TRBJ2-5; D ambiguous. The CDR3 extends over 10 amino acids. Germline values: CDR1 MNHGY, CDR2 SVAAGI.

This clonotype was recorded many times. The V gene is TRBV5-1, the J gene TRBJ2-2; no firm D call. V dropped 6 bases and J dropped 6 bases, with 6 bases sitting between them. The CDR3 is made up of 11 amino acids. Germline values: CDR1 SGHRS, CDR2 YFSETQ. The CDR3 DNA is TGCGCCAGCACCTGGGCCGGGGAGCTGTTTTTT. Its protein is CASTWAGELFF.

This chain links TRBV5-1 with TRBJ2-1, with 10 bases identical to TRBD1. The V and J ends lost 4 bases and 5 bases, in that order; junction bases with no gene match: 3. Germline values: CDR1 SGHRS, CDR2 YFSETQ. This CDR3 is built from 14 residues. CDR3 sequence: CASSDGTGDNEQFF. CDR3 sequence (DNA): TGCGCCAGCAGCGACGGGACAGGGGACAATGAGCAGTTCTTC.

This clonotype came up many times. The J gene is TRBJ2-3, the V gene TRBV20-1; 8 bases map to TRBD2. In germline, CDR1 is DFQATT, CDR2 SNEGSKA (reference sequence). The CDR3 has 15 amino acids. Germline trimming cut 3 bases from V and 5 bases from J; bases unmatched to any gene: 10. This CDR3 is CSARGSGSEIDTQYF. The CDR3 bases are TGCAGTGCTAGGGGGAGCGGGAGCGAGATAGATACGCAGTATTTT.